The text below deals with one T cell receptor beta chain. Its antigen remains unidentified. In the CD4+ fraction, cells were divided into CD45RA+ naive and CD45RA-negative memory subsets. Germline lookup yields CDR1 KGHSH and CDR2 LQKENI. The germline V and J ends were trimmed by 2 bases and 3 bases, with 11 bases remaining between them. The CDR3 has 15 residues. Methods used by the authors: Junction-only immunoSEQ data arrived without quality scores, meaning filtering differed. Sequencing was performed with immunoSEQ multiplex PCR; in TCRdb, only in-frame clones are kept and a portion is missing. The D gene and trimming were derived from the DNA, and the V and J assignments and clone size from that table. The data show more than 1 million clones, 70% to 80% seen once. This entry comes from a study of shared clonotypes between healthy human individuals. Study-level results: What naive subsets generally showed was a larger estimated richness than memory subsets showed. Rarefaction indicated that sorted-subset sequencing remained incomplete although depth was large.

The chain is built from TRBV18 and TRBJ2-1, with no clear D. This sequence was found in a man younger than 30 in good health. Some clones in this sample may be carry-over from other donors' samples. The sample taken for sequencing was memory CD4+ T cells from PBMCs. Subset: CD45RA-negative fraction. CDR3 loop: CASSPADLSYNEQFF. The CDR3 DNA is TGTGCCAGCTCACCAGCGGATCTGAGCTACAATGAGCAGTTCTTC.